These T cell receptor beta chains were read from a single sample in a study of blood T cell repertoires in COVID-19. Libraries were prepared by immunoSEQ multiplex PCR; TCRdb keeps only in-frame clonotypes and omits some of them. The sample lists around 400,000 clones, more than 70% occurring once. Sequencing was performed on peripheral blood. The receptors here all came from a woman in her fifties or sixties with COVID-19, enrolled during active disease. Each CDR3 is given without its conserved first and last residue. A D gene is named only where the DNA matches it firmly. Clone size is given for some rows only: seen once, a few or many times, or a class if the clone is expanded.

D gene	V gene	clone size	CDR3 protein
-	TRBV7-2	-	ASSLWGPVLNTEAF
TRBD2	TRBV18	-	ASSLAGGPDTQY
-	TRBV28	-	ASRDSAYEQY
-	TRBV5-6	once	ASSLGRRGGSPLH
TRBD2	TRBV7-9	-	ASSSSGVYNEQF
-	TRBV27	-	ASSSPKLVLASGELF
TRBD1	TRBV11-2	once	ASSFLGTGTTDTQY
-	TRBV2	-	ASRHGGSSYNSPLH
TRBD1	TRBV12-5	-	ASAPGQGDTDTQY
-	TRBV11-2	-	ASSLVATGGKLF
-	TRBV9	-	ASSVGGGTATNEKLF
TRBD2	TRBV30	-	AWTHHGGSSYNEQF
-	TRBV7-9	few	ASSLVSTSSSYF
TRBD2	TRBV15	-	ATSRDMRGSTYNEQF
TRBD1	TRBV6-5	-	ASSSLQGANTIY
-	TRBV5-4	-	ASSLDPQGRLNYGYT
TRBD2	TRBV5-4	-	ASSLRTSGGDTQY
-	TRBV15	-	ATSLISGEGMGYGYT
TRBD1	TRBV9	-	ASSVGDSSYEQY
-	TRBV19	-	ASRGRGTEAF
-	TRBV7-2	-	ASSLALGDTQY
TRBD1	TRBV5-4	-	ASTPGDRVNTGELF
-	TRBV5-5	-	ASSAFRGPQY
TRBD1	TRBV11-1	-	ASRPGTGIYEQY